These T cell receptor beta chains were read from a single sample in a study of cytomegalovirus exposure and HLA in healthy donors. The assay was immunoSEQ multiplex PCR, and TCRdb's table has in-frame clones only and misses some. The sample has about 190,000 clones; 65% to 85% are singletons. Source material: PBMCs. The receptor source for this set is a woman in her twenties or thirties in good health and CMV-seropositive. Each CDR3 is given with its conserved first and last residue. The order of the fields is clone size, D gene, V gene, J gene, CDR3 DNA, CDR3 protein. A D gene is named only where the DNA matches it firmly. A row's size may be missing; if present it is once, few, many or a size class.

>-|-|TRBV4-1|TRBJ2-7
TGCGCCAGCAGCCAAGAGAACAGCCCCTACGAGCAGTACTTC
CASSQENSPYEQYF
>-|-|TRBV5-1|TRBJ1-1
TGCGCCAGCAGCCAACTTGGGGGGCGGGGGACTGAAGCTTTCTTT
CASSQLGGRGTEAFF
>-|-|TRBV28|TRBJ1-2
TGTGCCAGCAGCTTCTTGGGGGCACGTTATGGCTACACCTTC
CASSFLGARYGYTF
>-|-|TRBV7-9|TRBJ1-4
TGTGCCAGCAGCCCATATATTACAGGGAGAACTAATGAAAAACTGTTTTTT
CASSPYITGRTNEKLFF
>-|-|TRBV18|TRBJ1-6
TGTGCCAGCTCACCACGGGGCGGGGAATCACCCCTCCACTTT
CASSPRGGESPLHF
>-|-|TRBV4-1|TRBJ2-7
TGCGCCAGCAGCCTATTAGTAAGGCAGGCCTACGAGCAGTACTTC
CASSLLVRQAYEQYF
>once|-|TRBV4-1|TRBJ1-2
TGCGCCAGCAGCCAAGGATTAGGGGTTAACTATGGCTACACCTTC
CASSQGLGVNYGYTF
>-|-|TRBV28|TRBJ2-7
TGTGCCAGCATAGGGAGCTCCTACGAGCAGTACTTC
CASIGSSYEQYF
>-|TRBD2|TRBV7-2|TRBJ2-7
TGTGCCAGCAGCCCTAGCGGGCCGCCCTACGAGCAGTACTTC
CASSPSGPPYEQYF
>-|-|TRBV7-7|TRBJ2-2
TGTGCTAGCAGCTTGGCCACAAGAAGAACAGGGTCCGGGGAGCTGTTTTTT
CASSLATRRTGSGELFF
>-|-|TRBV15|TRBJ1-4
TGTGCCACCAGCAACCTGGGACAACTTAATGAAAAACTGTTTTTT
CATSNLGQLNEKLFF